These T cell receptor beta chains were read from a single sample in a study of PD-1 blockade in classical Hodgkin lymphoma. Measured with immunoSEQ multiplex PCR; TCRdb has only the in-frame clones, and not every one. This sample has tens of thousands of clones, with over 60% found just once. The sequencing here drew on peripheral blood mononuclear cells (PBMCs), taken before the second cycle of nivolumab. These receptors all stem from a human donor with classical Hodgkin lymphoma. Each CDR3 is given with its conserved first and last residue. D genes are given only for firm matches. Expanded clones are given a class, and other clones once, few, many or no size at all.

d_gene: TRBD2
j_gene: TRBJ2-1
v_gene: TRBV28
abundance: once
CDR3aa: CASSPVAGGTDNEQFF
CDR3nt: TGTGCCAGCAGTCCCGTGGCGGGAGGGACTGACAATGAGCAGTTCTTC

d_gene: NA
j_gene: TRBJ1-1
v_gene: TRBV6-1
abundance: NA
CDR3aa: CASSLTGNTEAFF
CDR3nt: TGTGCCAGCAGCCTGACAGGGAACACTGAAGCTTTCTTT

d_gene: NA
j_gene: TRBJ2-7
v_gene: TRBV28
abundance: few
CDR3aa: CASRTGTNPYEQYF
CDR3nt: TGTGCCAGCAGAACCGGGACGAATCCCTACGAGCAGTACTTC

d_gene: TRBD1
j_gene: TRBJ2-3
v_gene: TRBV2
abundance: NA
CDR3aa: CASSRQGPLDTQYF
CDR3nt: TGTGCCAGCAGCCGACAGGGGCCCTTGGATACGCAGTATTTT

d_gene: TRBD2
j_gene: TRBJ2-1
v_gene: TRBV28
abundance: NA
CDR3aa: CASSLVSGVSSYNEQFF
CDR3nt: TGTGCCAGCAGTTTAGTTAGCGGGGTGAGCTCCTACAATGAGCAGTTCTTC

d_gene: NA
j_gene: TRBJ2-3
v_gene: TRBV28
abundance: once
CDR3aa: CASRLALSTDTQYF
CDR3nt: TGTGCCAGCCGCCTAGCGCTAAGCACAGATACGCAGTATTTT

d_gene: TRBD1
j_gene: TRBJ2-3
v_gene: TRBV29-1
abundance: NA
CDR3aa: CSGGTGEDTQYF
CDR3nt: TGCAGCGGCGGGACAGGGGAGGATACGCAGTATTTT

d_gene: NA
j_gene: TRBJ2-1
v_gene: TRBV21-1
abundance: once
CDR3aa: CASSKVPVWESKLYNEQFF
CDR3nt: TGTGCCAGCAGCAAAGTCCCGGTGTGGGAGTCCAAATTATACAATGAGCAGTTCTTC

d_gene: TRBD1
j_gene: TRBJ1-2
v_gene: TRBV27
abundance: NA
CDR3aa: CASRPGGISSGYTF
CDR3nt: TGTGCCAGCCGACCAGGGGGCATATCTTCTGGCTACACCTTC

d_gene: TRBD2
j_gene: TRBJ2-3
v_gene: TRBV27
abundance: NA
CDR3aa: CASSLRGTSGTDTQYF
CDR3nt: TGTGCCAGCAGTTTAAGGGGGACTAGCGGCACAGATACGCAGTATTTT

d_gene: TRBD2
j_gene: TRBJ2-3
v_gene: TRBV7-8
abundance: once
CDR3aa: CASSLPRREGFRGTDTQYF
CDR3nt: TGTGCCAGCAGCTTACCCCGGCGGGAGGGATTCAGGGGCACAGATACGCAGTATTTT

d_gene: NA
j_gene: TRBJ1-2
v_gene: TRBV4-1
abundance: NA
CDR3aa: CASSQEVDRLDYGYTF
CDR3nt: TGCGCCAGCAGCCAAGAGGTAGACAGGCTGGACTATGGCTACACCTTC

d_gene: NA
j_gene: TRBJ2-5
v_gene: TRBV5-1
abundance: NA
CDR3aa: CASSLAQETQYF
CDR3nt: TGCGCCAGCAGCTTGGCCCAAGAGACCCAGTACTTC

d_gene: TRBD1
j_gene: TRBJ2-5
v_gene: TRBV19
abundance: NA
CDR3aa: CASGQALGETQYF
CDR3nt: TGTGCTTCGGGACAGGCCCTAGGAGAGACCCAGTACTTC

d_gene: NA
j_gene: TRBJ2-7
v_gene: TRBV6-1
abundance: NA
CDR3aa: CASSEVYRSEQYF
CDR3nt: TGTGCCAGCAGTGAAGTTTACCGGTCCGAGCAGTACTTC

d_gene: NA
j_gene: TRBJ2-7
v_gene: TRBV7-2
abundance: NA
CDR3aa: CASSLTFGFYEQYF
CDR3nt: TGTGCCAGCAGCTTGACCTTTGGGTTCTACGAGCAGTACTTC

d_gene: NA
j_gene: TRBJ2-7
v_gene: TRBV9
abundance: NA
CDR3aa: CASSVGGDRTYEQYF
CDR3nt: TGTGCCAGCAGCGTAGGGGGAGATAGGACCTACGAGCAGTACTTC

d_gene: TRBD2
j_gene: TRBJ2-7
v_gene: TRBV6-6
abundance: few
CDR3aa: CASSRRTSGYYEQYF
CDR3nt: TGTGCCAGCAGTAGAAGGACTAGCGGTTACTACGAGCAGTACTTC

d_gene: NA
j_gene: TRBJ2-5
v_gene: TRBV5-1
abundance: NA
CDR3aa: CASSLVAQETQYF
CDR3nt: TGCGCCAGCAGCTTAGTCGCGCAAGAGACCCAGTACTTC

d_gene: NA
j_gene: TRBJ1-2
v_gene: TRBV18
abundance: few
CDR3aa: CASSPQGTNYGYTF
CDR3nt: TGTGCCAGCTCACCTCAGGGGACTAACTATGGCTACACCTTC

d_gene: TRBD1
j_gene: TRBJ2-7
v_gene: TRBV5-6
abundance: NA
CDR3aa: CASSLLDRDSYEQYF
CDR3nt: TGTGCCAGCAGCCTTCTGGACAGGGACTCCTACGAGCAGTACTTC

d_gene: NA
j_gene: TRBJ2-5
v_gene: TRBV19
abundance: NA
CDR3aa: CASSIGGGQRTETQYF
CDR3nt: TGTGCCAGTAGTATCGGGGGGGGACAGAGGACGGAGACCCAGTACTTC

d_gene: NA
j_gene: TRBJ1-6
v_gene: TRBV27
abundance: few
CDR3aa: CASSFGGDNSPLHF
CDR3nt: TGTGCCAGCAGTTTCGGGGGGGATAATTCACCCCTCCACTTT

d_gene: TRBD1
j_gene: TRBJ2-1
v_gene: TRBV28
abundance: once
CDR3aa: CASSPMGQGMYDEQFF
CDR3nt: TGTGCCAGCAGTCCCATGGGACAGGGGATGTACGATGAGCAGTTCTTC

d_gene: TRBD1
j_gene: TRBJ2-2
v_gene: TRBV7-9
abundance: medium-sized
CDR3aa: CASRSPGQGTGELFF
CDR3nt: TGTGCCAGCAGGTCTCCGGGACAGGGGACCGGGGAGCTGTTTTTT

d_gene: TRBD2
j_gene: TRBJ2-1
v_gene: TRBV19
abundance: NA
CDR3aa: CASNSGLAERINEQFF
CDR3nt: TGTGCCAGTAATTCGGGACTAGCGGAGAGGATCAATGAGCAGTTCTTC

d_gene: NA
j_gene: TRBJ1-3
v_gene: TRBV5-8
abundance: few
CDR3aa: CASSLQGLSGNTIYF
CDR3nt: TGTGCCAGCAGCTTGCAAGGACTCTCTGGAAACACCATATATTTT

d_gene: TRBD1
j_gene: TRBJ1-1
v_gene: TRBV27
abundance: few
CDR3aa: CASSAGQGAPEAFF
CDR3nt: TGTGCCAGCAGCGCGGGACAGGGGGCTCCTGAAGCTTTCTTT

d_gene: TRBD1
j_gene: TRBJ2-7
v_gene: TRBV10-3
abundance: once
CDR3aa: CAISERDSAEQYF
CDR3nt: TGTGCCATCAGTGAAAGGGACAGTGCTGAGCAGTACTTC

d_gene: TRBD2
j_gene: TRBJ2-3
v_gene: TRBV11-2
abundance: NA
CDR3aa: CASSLNPTSGTDTQYF
CDR3nt: TGTGCCAGCAGCTTAAACCCGACTAGCGGCACAGATACGCAGTATTTT

d_gene: TRBD2
j_gene: TRBJ2-7
v_gene: TRBV5-4
abundance: NA
CDR3aa: CASSYSGSYRYEQYF
CDR3nt: TGTGCCAGCAGCTATAGCGGGAGTTATAGGTACGAGCAGTACTTC

d_gene: NA
j_gene: TRBJ2-1
v_gene: TRBV19
abundance: NA
CDR3aa: CASRTGESRLYNEQFF
CDR3nt: TGTGCCAGTCGTACGGGAGAATCCAGATTATACAATGAGCAGTTCTTC

d_gene: NA
j_gene: TRBJ2-6
v_gene: TRBV6-1
abundance: NA
CDR3aa: CASNIGANVLTF
CDR3nt: TGTGCCAGCAATATTGGGGCCAACGTCCTGACTTTC

d_gene: TRBD2
j_gene: TRBJ2-1
v_gene: TRBV10-1
abundance: NA
CDR3aa: CASSDSSGRGYFEQFF
CDR3nt: TGCGCCAGCAGTGATTCTAGCGGGCGCGGGTACTTTGAGCAGTTCTTC

d_gene: NA
j_gene: TRBJ2-5
v_gene: TRBV10-3
abundance: NA
CDR3aa: CAISATGGASQETQYF
CDR3nt: TGTGCCATCAGTGCGACCGGGGGCGCTTCCCAAGAGACCCAGTACTTC

d_gene: NA
j_gene: TRBJ2-1
v_gene: TRBV7-9
abundance: NA
CDR3aa: CASSLMLAQSSYNEQFF
CDR3nt: TGTGCCAGCAGCTTAATGCTAGCGCAGTCCTCCTACAATGAGCAGTTCTTC

d_gene: NA
j_gene: TRBJ2-3
v_gene: TRBV6-1
abundance: NA
CDR3aa: CASSRILAPTDTQYF
CDR3nt: TGTGCCAGCAGCCGAATACTAGCACCCACAGATACGCAGTATTTT

d_gene: TRBD2
j_gene: TRBJ2-2
v_gene: TRBV9
abundance: NA
CDR3aa: CASSTRTSGRTGELFF
CDR3nt: TGTGCCAGCAGCACCCGGACTAGCGGGAGAACCGGGGAGCTGTTTTTT

d_gene: TRBD1
j_gene: TRBJ1-1
v_gene: TRBV19
abundance: NA
CDR3aa: CASSGPGGWAFF
CDR3nt: TGTGCCAGTAGTGGGCCAGGGGGTTGGGCTTTCTTT

d_gene: NA
j_gene: TRBJ2-1
v_gene: TRBV5-4
abundance: NA
CDR3aa: CASSRRSNNEQFF
CDR3nt: TGTGCCAGCAGCCGGAGATCAAACAATGAGCAGTTCTTC

d_gene: NA
j_gene: TRBJ2-7
v_gene: TRBV6-5
abundance: NA
CDR3aa: CASSYSAGHYEQYF
CDR3nt: TGTGCCAGCAGTTACTCAGCGGGACACTACGAGCAGTACTTC

d_gene: NA
j_gene: TRBJ2-2
v_gene: TRBV28
abundance: few
CDR3aa: CASSLPPGSGSGELFF
CDR3nt: TGTGCCAGCAGTTTACCCCCGGGAAGCGGATCCGGGGAGCTGTTTTTT

d_gene: NA
j_gene: TRBJ2-7
v_gene: TRBV5-1
abundance: once
CDR3aa: CASSLGVSSYEQYF
CDR3nt: TGCGCCAGCAGCTTAGGGGTAAGCTCCTACGAGCAGTACTTC

d_gene: TRBD1
j_gene: TRBJ2-5
v_gene: TRBV7-9
abundance: NA
CDR3aa: CASSLGTGGAETQYF
CDR3nt: TGTGCCAGCAGCCTGGGGACAGGGGGCGCAGAGACCCAGTACTTC

d_gene: NA
j_gene: TRBJ1-2
v_gene: TRBV25-1
abundance: NA
CDR3aa: CASSDGGGLGYGYTF
CDR3nt: TGTGCCAGCAGTGATGGGGGGGGGCTCGGCTATGGCTACACCTTC

d_gene: NA
j_gene: TRBJ2-7
v_gene: TRBV5-4
abundance: few
CDR3aa: CASSFWPGEQYF
CDR3nt: TGTGCCAGCAGCTTTTGGCCGGGGGAGCAGTACTTC

d_gene: NA
j_gene: TRBJ2-1
v_gene: TRBV28
abundance: NA
CDR3aa: CASSLQPLGYNEQFF
CDR3nt: TGTGCCAGCAGTTTGCAACCCTTGGGGTACAATGAGCAGTTCTTC

d_gene: NA
j_gene: TRBJ2-3
v_gene: TRBV19
abundance: NA
CDR3aa: CASSIVPTTQYF
CDR3nt: TGTGCCAGTAGTATAGTCCCGACTACGCAGTATTTT

d_gene: NA
j_gene: TRBJ2-3
v_gene: TRBV27
abundance: NA
CDR3aa: CASSPSLAGSLSADTQYF
CDR3nt: TGTGCCAGCAGTCCCTCCCTAGCCGGGAGCTTGAGTGCAGATACGCAGTATTTT

d_gene: NA
j_gene: TRBJ2-1
v_gene: TRBV5-4
abundance: few
CDR3aa: CASSLVSGPYNEQFF
CDR3nt: TGTGCCAGCAGCTTGGTCAGCGGCCCCTACAATGAGCAGTTCTTC

d_gene: TRBD2
j_gene: TRBJ2-1
v_gene: TRBV27
abundance: once
CDR3aa: CASSLIRTSSYNEQFF
CDR3nt: TGTGCCAGCAGTCTAATTAGGACTAGCTCCTACAATGAGCAGTTCTTC

d_gene: NA
j_gene: TRBJ2-3
v_gene: TRBV6-1
abundance: NA
CDR3aa: CASSQTQPRQTTQYF
CDR3nt: TGTGCCAGCAGCCAGACTCAACCCAGGCAAACTACGCAGTATTTT

d_gene: NA
j_gene: TRBJ1-1
v_gene: TRBV30
abundance: NA
CDR3aa: CAWSVQQNTEAFF
CDR3nt: TGTGCCTGGAGTGTACAGCAGAACACTGAAGCTTTCTTT

d_gene: NA
j_gene: TRBJ2-1
v_gene: TRBV7-9
abundance: NA
CDR3aa: CASSLTKSGIIGNEQFF
CDR3nt: TGTGCCAGCAGCTTAACTAAGTCAGGGATTATCGGCAATGAGCAGTTCTTC

d_gene: TRBD2
j_gene: TRBJ2-1
v_gene: TRBV9
abundance: once
CDR3aa: CASSVGTSGSGQQFF
CDR3nt: TGTGCCAGCAGCGTAGGGACTAGCGGGAGTGGTCAGCAGTTCTTC

d_gene: NA
j_gene: TRBJ2-1
v_gene: TRBV27
abundance: NA
CDR3aa: CASKAQGANEQFF
CDR3nt: TGTGCCAGCAAAGCTCAGGGAGCGAATGAGCAGTTCTTC

d_gene: NA
j_gene: TRBJ2-1
v_gene: TRBV21-1
abundance: NA
CDR3aa: CASSTGQRGNEQFF
CDR3nt: TGTGCCAGCAGCACCGGACAGAGGGGGAATGAGCAGTTCTTC

d_gene: NA
j_gene: TRBJ2-6
v_gene: TRBV6-5
abundance: NA
CDR3aa: CASYSGANVLTF
CDR3nt: TGTGCCAGTTACTCTGGGGCCAACGTCCTGACTTTC

d_gene: TRBD1
j_gene: TRBJ1-1
v_gene: TRBV7-9
abundance: NA
CDR3aa: CASSFSGGLNTEAFF
CDR3nt: TGTGCCAGCAGCTTTTCAGGGGGCTTGAACACTGAAGCTTTCTTT

d_gene: TRBD2
j_gene: TRBJ2-1
v_gene: TRBV27
abundance: NA
CDR3aa: CASSSAGGRSYNEQFF
CDR3nt: TGTGCCAGCAGCAGCGCGGGAGGCCGCTCCTACAATGAGCAGTTCTTC